This TCR beta chain was documented in a study of T-cell reconstitution after alpha-beta-depleted transplantation in children. Whole-study findings and limits: One year after transplant, T-cell counts and diversity came mostly from newly produced T cells. Recipient T cells and thymic progenitors that survived gave rise to the high TCRbeta diversity observed at day 60 in some patients. About two months after transplant, alpha-beta T cells reportedly came from several hundred expanded graft clones.

Using unique molecular identifiers, the investigators prepared the TCRbeta library. Each CDR3 protein is one row after TCRdb ran MiXCR on the PCR reads. Of 250,000 to 400,000 distinct CDR3 sequences in the sample, roughly 21% were seen once. About this clonotype itself: Its antigen is not known.

This CDR3 region has 16 residues. Losses at the gene ends were 4 bases for V and 5 bases for J; bases not matched to a gene: 14. Looked up from germline, CDR1 is SGHVS and CDR2 is FQNEAQ. The sequenced sample was PBMCs, mostly from graft donor cells, obtained 180 days after TCRalphabeta/CD19-depleted stem cell transplant. The sequence was obtained from a male patient aged 10 to 17 who had a stem cell transplant for acute lymphoblastic leukemia, so the T cells may come from the graft donor. The rearrangement joins TRBV7-8 to TRBJ2-7; 7 nucleotides align to TRBD2. The CDR3: CASSYHAGTTLDEQYF. For the CDR3, the DNA is TGTGCCAGCAGCTACCACGCCGGGACTACCCTTGACGAGCAGTACTTC. Looking up the rest from reference TRBV7-8 and TRBJ2-7 gives the full variable domain: GAGVSQSPRYKVAKRGQDVALRCDPISGHVSLFWYQQALGQGPEFLTYFQNEAQLDKSGLPSDRFFAERPEGSVSTLKIQRTQQEDSAVYLCASSYHAGTTLDEQYFGPGTRLTVT.